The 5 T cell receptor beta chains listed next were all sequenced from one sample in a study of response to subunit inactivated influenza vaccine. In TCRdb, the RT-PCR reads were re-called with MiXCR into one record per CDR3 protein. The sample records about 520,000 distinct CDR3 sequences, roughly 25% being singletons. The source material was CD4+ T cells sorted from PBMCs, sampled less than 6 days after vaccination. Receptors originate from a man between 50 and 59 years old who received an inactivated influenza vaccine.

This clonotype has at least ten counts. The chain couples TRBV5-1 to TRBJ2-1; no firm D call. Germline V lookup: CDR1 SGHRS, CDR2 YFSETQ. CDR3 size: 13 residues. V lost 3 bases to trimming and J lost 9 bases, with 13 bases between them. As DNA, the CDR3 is TGCGCCAGCAGCTGGGGAACGGCCTTTGAGCAGTTCTTC. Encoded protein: CASSWGTAFEQFF.

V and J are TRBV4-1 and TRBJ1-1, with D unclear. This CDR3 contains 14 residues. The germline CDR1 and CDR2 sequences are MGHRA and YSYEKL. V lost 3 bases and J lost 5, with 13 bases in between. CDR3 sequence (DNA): TGCGCCAGCAGCCAGGGAGGAGGAAGGACTGAAGCTTTCTTT. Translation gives CASSQGGGRTEAFF.

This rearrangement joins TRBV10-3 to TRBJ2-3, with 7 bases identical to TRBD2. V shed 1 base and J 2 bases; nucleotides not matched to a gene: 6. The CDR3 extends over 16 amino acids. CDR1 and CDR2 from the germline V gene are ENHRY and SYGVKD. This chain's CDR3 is CAISELSGGNTDTQYF. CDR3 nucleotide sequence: TGTGCCATCAGTGAGTTGTCGGGGGGAAACACAGATACGCAGTATTTT.

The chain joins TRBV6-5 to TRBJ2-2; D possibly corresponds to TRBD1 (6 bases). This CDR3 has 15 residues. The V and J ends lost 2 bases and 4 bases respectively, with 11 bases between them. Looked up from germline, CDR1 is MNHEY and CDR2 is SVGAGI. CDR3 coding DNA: TGTGCCAGCAGTTACCTCAGGGGCGGCACCGGGGAGCTGTTTTTT. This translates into CASSYLRGGTGELFF.

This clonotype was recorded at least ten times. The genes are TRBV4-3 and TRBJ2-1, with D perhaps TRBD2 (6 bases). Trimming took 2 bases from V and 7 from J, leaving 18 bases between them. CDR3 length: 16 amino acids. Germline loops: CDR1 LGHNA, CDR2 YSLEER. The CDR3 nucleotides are TGCGCCAGCAGCCAACATGGCCAACTAGCACGGAATGAGCAGTTCTTC. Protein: CASSQHGQLARNEQFF.